The 9 T cell receptor beta chains below all came from one sample that was sequenced in a study of long-term antiretroviral therapy in people with HIV (dated by TCRdb to 2022 to 2024). Sequencing of the TRB variable region was done with the immunoSEQ hsTCRB v3.0 assay at survey level resolution. Drawn from immuneACCESS, this table holds only the in-frame rearrangements with V and J called that TCRdb kept. Clones are partly lost; checked studies trace under half to an unresolved V gene and leave the rest unexplained. For this sample there are some 22,000 clones; around 82% appear just once. The biggest ten clones account for more than 8% of the sample. The input for sequencing was unsorted PBMCs, taken at the start of antiretroviral therapy. Receptor source: a man aged 45 to 65 with HIV.

This chain links TRBV2 with TRBJ1-2; tentative D call: TRBD1 (5 bases). CDR1 and CDR2 (germline): SNHLY, FYNNEI. This CDR3 spans 13 amino acids. Trimming pared 2 bases from V and 4 bases from J, leaving 8 bases between. The CDR3 DNA follows: TGTGCCAGCAGTGAACAGGGTAGCTATGGCTACACCTTC. Translating gives CASSEQGSYGYTF.

The chain joins TRBV14 to TRBJ2-1; D is unresolved. The CDR3 is 14 residues long. In germline, CDR1 is SGHDN, CDR2 FVKESK. The V gene lost 0 bases and the J gene lost 10 bases, with 13 bases spanning the gap. The CDR3 sequence is CASSQDLETPEQFF. CDR3 in DNA: TGTGCCAGCAGCCAAGATCTGGAGACTCCGGAGCAGTTCTTC.

This clone was seen a few times. The genes are TRBV7-9 and TRBJ1-3, with D possibly being TRBD1 (5 bases). This CDR3 spans 15 amino acids. The germline V gene encodes CDR1 SEHNR and CDR2 FQNEAQ (reference sequence). Trimming took off 5 bases at V and 0 bases at J, with 11 bases between the two ends. The CDR3 here is CASSRLDTSGNTIYF. DNA for the CDR3: TGTGCCAGCAGCCGCCTGGACACCTCTGGAAACACCATATATTTT.

The gene calls are TRBV11-3 and TRBJ2-5; possible D gene TRBD2, 5 bases. Trimming removed 1 base at V and 4 bases at J, with 16 bases between. There are 16 residues in the CDR3. CDR1 and CDR2 (germline): SGHNT, YENEEA. The CDR3 coding sequence is TGTGCCAGCAGCTTAGGCATTGGATTTGCGGGAGAGACCCAGTACTTC. Translation: CASSLGIGFAGETQYF.

V and J are TRBV6-4 and TRBJ2-4; TRBD2 matches at 13 bases. Germline V gene lookup returns CDR1 MRHNA and CDR2 SNTAGT. CDR3 size: 16 residues. Unmatched junction bases numbered 4, after V lost 3 bases and J lost 5 bases. The CDR3 DNA reads TGTGCCAGCAGTGAGGGACTAGCGGGGACGGAAAACATTCAGTACTTC. Amino acid sequence: CASSEGLAGTENIQYF.

CDR3 region: CAWSVGAGTTEAFF. The CDR3 DNA reads TGTGCCTGGAGTGTCGGGGCAGGGACTACTGAAGCTTTCTTT. The chain couples TRBV30 to TRBJ1-1, with D tentatively TRBD1 (5 bases). This CDR3 has 14 amino acids. Trimming removed 0 bases at V and 5 bases at J, with 13 bases between. Per the germline V gene, CDR1 is GTSNPN and CDR2 is SVGIG (reference sequence).

The chain recombines TRBV5-6 with TRBJ2-7; 7 nucleotides align to TRBD2. Germline CDR1 reads SGHDT; CDR2 reads YYEEEE. The CDR3 spans 15 residues. V lost 4 bases to trimming and J lost 1 base; unmatched junction nucleotides: 8. The CDR3 protein is CASSRNSGSSYEQYF. CDR3 coding DNA: TGTGCCAGCAGCAGAAATAGCGGGTCTTCCTACGAGCAGTACTTC.

V is TRBV2 and J is TRBJ1-2; 8 nucleotides line up with TRBD1. CDR1 is SNHLY and CDR2 is FYNNEI in the germline V gene. The CDR3 extends over 13 amino acids. V lost 7 bases, J lost 4 bases, and 5 bases stayed unmatched. CDR3 coding DNA: TGTGCCAGCACCCAGGGGGCGGCCTATGGCTACACCTTC. Residues: CASTQGAAYGYTF. Full variable domain (rest looked up from reference TRBV2 and TRBJ1-2): EPEVTQTPSHQVTQMGQEVILRCVPISNHLYFYWYRQILGQKVEFLVSFYNNEISEKSEIFDDQFSVERPDGSNFTLKIRSTKLEDSAMYFCASTQGAAYGYTFGSGTRLTVV.

J is TRBJ2-5 and V is TRBV6-5, with 12 positions matching TRBD2. Losses at the gene ends were 5 bases for V and 4 bases for J; bases not matched to a gene: 5. CDR3 length: 15 residues. Germline assignment: CDR1 MNHEY and CDR2 SVGAGI. The CDR3 is CASSRLAGAPETQYF. As DNA, the CDR3 is TGTGCCAGCAGTCGACTAGCGGGAGCCCCAGAGACCCAGTACTTC.